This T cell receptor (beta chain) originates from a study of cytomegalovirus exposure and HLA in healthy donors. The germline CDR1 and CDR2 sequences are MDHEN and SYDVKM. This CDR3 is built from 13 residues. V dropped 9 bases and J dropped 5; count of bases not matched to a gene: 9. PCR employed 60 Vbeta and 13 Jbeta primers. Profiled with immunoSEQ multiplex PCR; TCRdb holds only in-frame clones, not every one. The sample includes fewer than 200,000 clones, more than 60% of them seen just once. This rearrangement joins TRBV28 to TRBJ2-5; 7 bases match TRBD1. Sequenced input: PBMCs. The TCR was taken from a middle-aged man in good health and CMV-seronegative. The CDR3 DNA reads TGTGCCAGTCGTCAACAGGGGTGGGAGACCCAGTACTTC. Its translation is CASRQQGWETQYF.